This T cell receptor (beta chain) came from a study of cytomegalovirus exposure and HLA in healthy donors (dated by TCRdb to about 2017). General notes on the study: An earlier analysis of about 530 of the donors reported over 250 Gb of sequence data and around 110 million unique TCR beta sequences obtained from about 179 million T cells. To predict cytomegalovirus infection status, the study combined high-throughput TCR immunosequencing, statistical association of individual TCRs with disease status, and machine learning. Of the roughly 400 genotyped donors, 75% to 85% were placed in the genetic ancestry cluster associated with self-reported Caucasian donors. Alongside the repertoire data, information on donor age, sex, ethnicity and CMV serostatus was compiled. All discovery cohort repertoires had been generated using a single sequencing platform. HLA typing covered class I and class II loci at four-digit resolution. The later analysis used no new phenotypic data to find candidate immune exposures, relying instead on TCR beta sequences and their occurrence across donors. A later genetic analysis took genome-wide SNP genotypes for about 55% of the roughly 670 donors and used that subset as a discovery cohort. To decide whether each TCR beta V gene segment behaved as functional or pseudogenic, an earlier analysis of 587 of the donors relied on high-throughput TCR beta sequencing. A separate validation cohort of about 110 different subjects was used in addition to the approximately 610-subject first cohort. Approximately 310 gigabases of sequencing data and approximately 85 million unique TCR sequences were included in an early release covering over 600 HLA-typed donors. On average, 235,054 unique TCR beta nucleotide sequences were sequenced per donor among 398 genotyped donors of the cohort, with roughly 20% of those sequences being non-productive. Roughly 5 DR-DQ haplotypes were handled as single units for association and clustering, since linkage in the cohort was strong. The study aimed to test whether signatures of past pathogen exposure could be identified by cataloging public T cell receptors. The T cell repertoires of under 700 subjects were profiled by immunosequencing and related to cytomegalovirus serostatus. Typing coverage differed by locus: A, B, C, DRB1 and DQB1 were typed in about 629-640 donors, DQA1 in about 500, DPA1 in 600 to 610, and DPB1 in 472. To study patterns of TCR occurrence, a later analysis re-analyzed previously published TCR beta repertoires from 666 donors and added high-resolution HLA genotyping.

The receptor library was made with the immunoSEQ multiplex PCR assay. For the multiplex PCR, a mixture combining 60 forward primers for TCR Vbeta segments and 13 reverse primers for TCR Jbeta segments was used. Amplification of the CDR3 region of rearranged TCR beta genes was performed with a multiplex PCR assay on genomic DNA. The Illumina HiSeq System was used to sequence the amplified TCR beta libraries as 87-base-pair reads. As for the authors' bioinformatics: A later analysis counted about 80 million unique TCR beta chains across the 666 repertoires, and 10 million to 12 million of these chains were shared by at least two donors. A nearest-neighbor algorithm error-corrected the raw reads and collapsed the reads into unique sequences, merging closely related sequences to remove PCR and sequencing errors. To assign V, D and J gene segments, CDR3 sequences were aligned to IMGT reference sequences. For a sequence to be retained, a match of at least six nucleotides was required to both a V gene segment and a J gene segment. Rearrangements were classified as productive when the CDR3 lacked stop codons and remained in frame with V and J, and all other rearrangements were classified as non-productive. Following IMGT convention, CDR3 was defined as the stretch from the second conserved V-encoded cysteine to the conserved J-encoded phenylalanine. The earlier analysis of about 560 of the donors excluded any sequence lacking an unambiguous match to a single V gene segment. An earlier analysis of around 600 of the donors classified V segments as functional when productive rearrangements were above 56.7% and as segregating when the standard deviation between donors was above 5%. A statistical classification framework was developed to diagnose cytomegalovirus status using the catalog of TCR beta chain sequences. A later analysis assigned V and J genes by comparing TCR nucleotide sequences with IMGT/GENE-DB human TR gene sequences. A later analysis assigned CDR3 sequences and most-parsimonious VDJ recombination scenarios with the TCRdist pipeline. In a later analysis, each TCR beta chain was defined by its CDR3 amino acid sequence together with its V-gene family, and reads lacking a unique V-gene family were excluded. To address suspected cross-contamination and a sequencing artifact, a later analysis removed approximately 590 highly shared, low-generation-probability nucleotide sequences. In a later analysis, a clonal expansion index was calculated for each public chain from normalized within-repertoire ranks of inferred template counts. In a later analysis, generation probabilities were computed with a VDJ recombination model fitted to out-of-frame rearrangements, and the resulting probabilities were checked against IGoR. A later analysis scored TCR-TCR, TCR-HLA and TCR-CMV co-occurrence with hypergeometric tests, applying a repertoire-size bias correction to TCR pairs. A later analysis estimated false discovery rates by permuting HLA or CMV assignments 20 times. In a later analysis, co-occurring TCRs were grouped using DBSCAN, and TCRdist sequence similarity was added for clustering within HLA-allele-positive subsets. Repertoires with fewer than 30,000 or more than 120,000 public chains were left out of co-occurrence clustering, as were about 5 repertoires with anomalous nucleotide sharing. Sourced from immuneACCESS, this table was stored by TCRdb with only in-frame sequences that have V and J called. A share of the clones is absent; for the studies checked, an unresolved V gene accounts for under half, and the remainder has no known explanation. V, J and clone size derive from that table, while D and trimming were established from the DNA sequence. In this sample the table shows about 200,000 clones, 73% of which occur a single time. The top ten hold 1.5% to 2% of the sample.

Trimming at the junction amounts to 2 bases on V and 2 bases on J, and the germline ends lie 10 bases apart. CDR1 and CDR2 (SGHKS, YYEKEE) derive from the germline V gene (reference sequence). The CDR3 holds 14 amino acids from the cysteine to the phenylalanine. Only the CDR3 region is kept as DNA, spanning 42 bases read in frame from base 1. The cohort comprised under 700 healthy bone marrow donors. All cohort members were sampled while nominally healthy, although unrecorded immune exposures were likely present. The donor tested CMV seronegative, placing the donor among the 300 to 400 seronegative members of the cohort. Each donor provided a peripheral blood sample, and peripheral blood mononuclear cells were used for TCR beta sequencing. The Qiagen DNeasy Blood Extraction Kit was used to extract genomic DNA from the blood cell samples. Comments on this clone: It has no known antigen specificity. The sample holds no much larger clone one base away, and base qualities are not on file.

Findings and caveats that apply to the study as a whole: In a later analysis, the rate of TCR association differed among HLA loci, with DRB1 alleles having the most associated TCRs and HLA-C alleles having the fewest. V-gene and J-gene trimming of TCR beta chains was associated with a missense DCLRE1C variant in a later genetic analysis, and the association was replicated in an independent cohort. Because HLA typing was missing for some donors at each locus, association tests included only the typed subset. It was suggested by the authors that the approach could potentially be generalized to other disease states and immunological phenotypes. Linkage disequilibrium might explain the correlated functional status among segregating V segments, but an unknown experimental factor could not be ruled out. In vitro tests confirmed that a few of the cytomegalovirus-associated TCR beta chains recognize cytomegalovirus antigens. Because the 87-base-pair reads could not distinguish some IMGT-functional V segments, including TRBV6-2 and TRBV6-3, those segments were excluded. The classifier was reported to diagnose cytomegalovirus status with high specificity and sensitivity in both the original and validation cohorts. Presence/absence analyses assumed roughly uniform sequencing depth across donors, an assumption that may not hold. A later analysis found that HLA-associated TCR beta chains were more clonally expanded and had lower generation probabilities than equally common non-associated chains. The study gave a list of over 150 TCR beta chains associated with cytomegalovirus. Because counts were too low, seventeen rarely observed V segments, including chromosome 9 orphons, were left out of the earlier analysis of some 600 of the donors. An earlier analysis of 450 to 750 of the donors showed that most TCR beta V segments appeared in productive rearrangements either about 87% or about 30% of the time, which broadly matched IMGT annotations. Across donors, most TCR sequences were observed very rarely, whereas some public TCRs were present in many individuals. Immune exposure information for the cohort was limited to CMV serostatus. When HLA alleles, especially DR and DQ, strongly co-occurred, TCR associations were difficult to assign to individual alleles. A cluster of highly shared sequence variants was judged likely to represent a technical artifact of the sequencing pipeline. The cohort was sequenced for TCR beta chains only, and without alpha or paired-chain data the features that could be detected were limited. A later analysis found that most CMV-associated TCR beta chains appeared HLA-restricted, with HLA associations seemingly driven largely by CMV exposure. A further reported finding was that TCR beta sequences accurately predicted the HLA-A and HLA-B alleles for most subjects in the first cohort. A later genetic analysis reported fewer N-insertions in productive TCRs among donors in an Asian-associated ancestry cluster than the 666-donor mean. In a later analysis, 15,000 to 20,000 TCR beta sequences were associated with specific HLA alleles at a false discovery rate of 0.05. Several of the top co-occurrence clusters appeared to be linked to parvovirus B19, influenza, CMV and Epstein-Barr virus, according to a later analysis.

Material: PBMCs. This clonotype was obtained from a woman in her 30s in good health and CMV-seronegative. In this chain, TRBV5-5 is recombined with TRBJ2-5; TRBD1 is perhaps the D gene, given 6 matching bases. The CDR3 region: CASSFRTVQETQYF. The DNA is TGTGCCAGCAGCTTTCGGACAGTACAAGAGACCCAGTACTTC. Here the CDR3 is joined to the reference TRBV5-5 and TRBJ2-5 genes, and the full variable domain is: DAGVTQSPTHLIKTRGQQVTLRCSPISGHKSVSWYQQVLGQGPQFIFQYYEKEERGRGNFPDRFSARQFPNYSSELNVNALLLGDSALYLCASSFRTVQETQYFGPGTRLLVL.